A selection of T cell receptor beta chains follows, all from one sample in a study of T-cell memory formation after mild COVID-19. TCRdb redid the calling of the 5' RACE reads with MiXCR, one entry per CDR3 protein. The sample consists of about 560,000 distinct CDR3 sequences, about 18% of them appearing once. Sequenced: PBMCs or a T cell subset sorted from them (not recorded which). Every receptor here comes from an adult woman who had mild COVID-19 (a few samples of this study predate the infection). Cell type and time point are not known. CDR3s include the opening cysteine and the closing phenylalanine or tryptophan. Fields, in order: V gene, J gene, clone size, D gene, CDR3 protein, CDR3 DNA. The D gene is left open where the match is weak. Expanded clones are given a class, and other clones once, few, many or no size at all.

TRBV14	TRBJ1-1	few	-	CASSQEAGPEAFF	TGTGCCAGCAGCCAAGAGGCGGGACCTGAAGCTTTCTTT
TRBV11-2	TRBJ2-1	few	-	CASSSGPSSNEQFF	TGTGCCAGCAGCTCCGGACCTAGCAGCAATGAGCAGTTCTTC
TRBV27	TRBJ1-1	few	TRBD1	CASSASSETGVTEAFF	TGTGCCAGCAGTGCGTCAAGTGAGACAGGGGTGACTGAAGCTTTCTTT
TRBV7-3	TRBJ2-1	-	TRBD2	CASSLQPSGINNEQFF	TGTGCCAGCAGTTTACAACCTAGCGGGATCAACAATGAGCAGTTCTTC
TRBV24-1	TRBJ1-1	-	TRBD1	CATSDFQRTGNTEAFF	TGTGCCACCAGTGATTTCCAAAGGACAGGGAACACTGAAGCTTTCTTT
TRBV20-1	TRBJ2-1	-	-	CSARVALARNEQFF	TGCAGTGCTAGAGTGGCCCTAGCGAGGAATGAGCAGTTCTTC
TRBV18	TRBJ2-5	few	TRBD2	CASSRGTSGGSQETQYF	TGTGCCAGCTCACGAGGGACTAGCGGGGGATCCCAAGAGACCCAGTACTTC
TRBV29-1	TRBJ2-6	-	-	CSVEVVPGANVLTF	TGCAGCGTTGAAGTAGTACCTGGGGCCAACGTCCTGACTTTC
TRBV20-1	TRBJ2-3	few	TRBD2	CSASRASGSWNTDTQYF	TGCAGTGCCAGCAGGGCTAGCGGGAGTTGGAACACAGATACGCAGTATTTT
TRBV3-1	TRBJ2-7	few	-	CASSRGGVSYEQYF	TGTGCCAGCAGCCGTGGAGGGGTCTCCTACGAGCAGTACTTC
TRBV11-2	TRBJ1-1	many	TRBD1	CASSRDRERAFF	TGTGCCAGCAGCCGAGACAGGGAGCGAGCTTTCTTT
TRBV12-3/TRBV12-4	TRBJ1-5	-	-	CASSPTAYSNQPQHF	TGTGCCAGCAGCCCGACAGCTTATAGCAATCAGCCCCAGCATTTT
TRBV7-9	TRBJ2-5	-	-	CASSLTFKETQYF	TGTGCCAGCAGCTTGACATTTAAGGAGACCCAGTACTTC
TRBV10-3	TRBJ1-2	-	-	CAISASGTPNYGYTF	TGTGCCATCAGTGCTTCAGGGACCCCTAACTATGGCTACACCTTC
TRBV4-3	TRBJ2-2	-	-	CASSQDFWGTGELFF	TGCGCCAGCAGCCAGGACTTCTGGGGCACCGGGGAGCTGTTTTTT
TRBV4-1	TRBJ2-7	few	TRBD2	CASSQRTSESGQQYF	TGCGCCAGCAGCCAAAGGACTAGTGAGTCGGGACAGCAGTACTTC
TRBV14	TRBJ1-2	-	-	CASSQVGSGYGYTF	TGTGCCAGCAGCCAAGTAGGGAGCGGCTATGGCTACACCTTC
TRBV7-6	TRBJ2-5	few	TRBD1	CASSRDRGWETQYF	TGTGCCAGCAGCCGGGACAGGGGGTGGGAGACCCAGTACTTC
TRBV24-1	TRBJ2-1	-	TRBD1	CATSHWGQGAWDEQFF	TGTGCCACCAGTCATTGGGGACAGGGGGCTTGGGATGAGCAGTTCTTC
TRBV18	TRBJ1-2	many	-	CASSPGRENYGYTF	TGTGCCAGCTCACCCGGACGGGAGAACTATGGCTACACCTTC
TRBV29-1	TRBJ2-1	few	TRBD2	CSVGGEREGLRSYNEQFF	TGCAGCGTCGGGGGGGAGCGGGAGGGCTTACGTTCCTACAATGAGCAGTTCTTC
TRBV19	TRBJ1-2	few	-	CASTPIGARDGAYGYTF	TGTGCCAGTACCCCCATCGGCGCGCGCGACGGTGCTTATGGCTACACCTTC
TRBV7-6	TRBJ2-7	-	TRBD1	CASRDRGAYEQYF	TGTGCCTCCCGGGACAGGGGTGCCTACGAGCAGTACTTC
TRBV27	TRBJ2-7	-	-	CASSWSRPGRGLYKQYF	TGTGCCAGCAGTTGGTCCCGCCCGGGACGAGGACTCTACAAGCAGTACTTC
TRBV19	TRBJ1-5	-	-	CASKGLGWEPQHF	TGTGCCAGTAAAGGATTAGGCTGGGAGCCCCAGCATTTT
TRBV6-2/TRBV6-3	TRBJ2-1	few	TRBD2	CAISIAGMVDEQFF	TGTGCCATCTCCATAGCGGGAATGGTCGATGAGCAGTTCTTC
TRBV12-3/TRBV12-4	TRBJ2-3	few	TRBD2	CASSSGLAGGLSTDTQYF	TGTGCCAGCAGTTCGGGACTAGCGGGGGGACTTAGCACAGATACGCAGTATTTT
TRBV7-2	TRBJ2-3	few	-	CASSTRFTDTQYF	TGTGCCAGCAGCACTAGATTCACAGATACGCAGTATTTT